This T cell receptor (beta chain) was obtained from a study of cytomegalovirus exposure and HLA in healthy donors. Primers included in the PCR were 60 Vbeta and 13 Jbeta primers. Using immunoSEQ multiplex PCR, the repertoire was profiled, and TCRdb retains in-frame clones only, with some absent. The sample includes 150,000 or so clones. After removal of 1 base from V and 9 bases from J, the junction contained 8 bases not matched to a gene. The length of the CDR3 is 15 residues. Germline V gene sequence: CDR1 SGHVS, CDR2 FNYEAQ. J is TRBJ2-1 and V is TRBV7-6, with 8 bases fitting TRBD2. Sequenced sample: PBMCs. The sequence was collected from a woman between 18 and 29 years old in good health and CMV-seronegative. CDR3 protein: CASSLGGLARVEQFF. For the CDR3, the DNA is TGTGCCAGCAGCTTAGGCGGACTAGCTCGAGTTGAGCAGTTCTTC.